The source of this T cell receptor beta chain is a study of shared clonotypes between healthy human individuals. Per germline, CDR1 SEHNR and CDR2 FQNEAQ (reference sequence). The CDR3 has 17 amino acids. After removal of 0 bases from V and 6 bases from J, the junction contained 10 bases not matched to a gene. On this clone: Its specificity is not known.

Across several immunoSEQ plates, the genomic DNA of each subset was split evenly. For sorted subsets, roughly 210 ng DNA per replicate equaled some 27,000 T cell genomes. Some clones are missing from TCRdb's copy, which holds only in-frame ones; the method was immunoSEQ multiplex PCR. This table holds about 1 million clones, approximately 72% found once. Study results and limitations: What naive subsets generally showed was a larger estimated richness than memory subsets showed. Naive CD4 clonotypes were shared across a handful of donors at around 5.4%.

The TCR sequence derives from a young man in good health. Sample: memory CD4+ T cells sorted from blood. Subset reported: CD45RA-negative fraction. V gene TRBV7-9 combines with J gene TRBJ2-1; 8 bases are a match to TRBD2. CDR3 region: CASSLARGAGTVNEQFF. Written as DNA, the CDR3 is TGTGCCAGCAGCTTAGCGCGGGGGGCAGGGACGGTCAATGAGCAGTTCTTC.